Listed here are 21 T cell receptor beta chains from one sample, sequenced in a study of blood T cells in healthy people across ages. A sample-barcoded 5' primer and a J-beta primer mix were used in a second PCR of about 7 to 12 cycles. A single record per CDR3 protein comes from TCRdb applying MiXCR to the 5' RACE reads. The data hold fewer than 900,000 distinct CDR3 sequences, with around 48% observed a single time. The sample was blood. Receptors were obtained from a woman aged 55-69 years in good health.

The rearrangement uses TRBV7-2 and TRBJ2-4, with TRBD1 identical over 7 bases. V shed 5 bases and J 5 bases; nucleotides not matched to a gene: 9. Germline CDR1 reads SGHTA; CDR2 reads FQGNSA. This CDR3 has 15 residues. The DNA of the CDR3 is TGTGCCAGCAGCGCCCAGACAGGGTGGGAAAACATTCAGTACTTC. Its translation: CASSAQTGWENIQYF.

Turning to this clonotype: This may stem from a read error, because a much larger clone lies one nucleotide away. The chain has TRBV29-1 and TRBJ2-1; D is unresolved. The germline V and J ends were trimmed by 4 bases and 4 bases, with 8 bases remaining between them. CDR3 length: 12 residues. Germline lookup yields CDR1 SQVTM and CDR2 ANQGSEA. CDR3 residues: CSVVSVYNEQFF. The CDR3 region has the DNA TGCAGCGTTGTTTCGGTTTACAATGAGCAGTTCTTC.

The rearrangement links TRBV5-1 to TRBJ2-5; D might be TRBD1 (5 bases). The CDR3 extends over 13 amino acids. With 3 bases removed from V and 5 bases from J, the gap between germline ends came to 11 bases. CDR1 SGHRS and CDR2 YFSETQ come from the germline V gene. The chain's CDR3 is CASSWQGQETQYF. The CDR3 region has the DNA TGCGCCAGCAGCTGGCAGGGTCAGGAGACCCAGTACTTC.

The chain links TRBV4-1 to TRBJ2-5; no definite D call. The DNA end is more similar to TRBJ2-7, so the J call may be wrong. The CDR3 totals 15 residues. The V gene's germline CDR1 is MGHRA and CDR2 YSYEKL. DNA of the CDR3: TGCGCCAGCAGCCAAGTAGCAGCCCAGTACTACGAGCAGTACTTC. Amino acid sequence: CASSQVAAQYYEQYF.

This clonotype was observed a few times. J is TRBJ2-1 and V is TRBV20-1; D is possibly TRBD1 (5 bases). Germline V lookup: CDR1 DFQATT, CDR2 SNEGSKA (reference sequence). Trimming took 2 bases from V and 4 from J, leaving 15 bases between them. The CDR3 covers 15 residues. CDR3 loop: CSARRVKGAYNEQFF. In DNA, the CDR3 is TGCAGTGCTAGACGGGTCAAAGGGGCGTACAATGAGCAGTTCTTC.

This clonotype was seen only once. The chain has TRBV3-1 and TRBJ1-2, with TRBD1 identical over 7 bases. The V and J ends lost 7 bases and 5 bases, in that order; junction bases with no gene match: 13. The CDR3 loop spans 15 amino acids. CDR1 and CDR2 from the germline V gene are LGHDT and YNNKEL (reference sequence). The CDR3 sequence: CASNRAGQVGYGYTF. The CDR3 bases are TGTGCCAGCAACAGGGCCGGACAGGTCGGGTATGGCTACACCTTC.

This clonotype was counted a few times. V and J are TRBV11-2 and TRBJ2-3; TRBD2 aligns across 11 bases. There are 16 residues in the CDR3. The junction had 6 bases not matched to a gene; V was cut back by 1 base and J by 6 bases. The germline V gene has CDR1 SGHAT and CDR2 FQNNGV. CDR3 nucleotides: TGTGCCAGCAGCTTAGCGACTAGCGGGACGTGGGATACGCAGTATTTT. Translating it yields CASSLATSGTWDTQYF.

This clonotype appeared a few times. The chain is built from TRBV7-2 and TRBJ1-6; no clear D. The germline CDR1 and CDR2 sequences are SGHTA and FQGNSA. Trimming took off 2 bases at V and 7 bases at J, with 18 bases between the two ends. The CDR3 runs 17 residues. For the CDR3, the DNA is TGTGCCAGCAGCTTAAGTCGGGGTCCCCGTTCCAATTCACCCCTCCACTTT. Its protein is CASSLSRGPRSNSPLHF.

The rearrangement joins TRBV20-1 to TRBJ2-1; the D is unclear. The CDR3 consists of 14 residues. Trimming removed 1 base from V and 5 bases from J, with 12 bases in between. CDR1 is DFQATT and CDR2 is SNEGSKA in the germline V gene (reference sequence). CDR3 coding DNA: TGCAGTGCTAGAGGTAGTTTGCGGAACAATGAGCAGTTCTTC. It encodes CSARGSLRNNEQFF.

The chain links TRBV6-5 to TRBJ2-4; 7 nucleotides match TRBD1. Looked up from germline, CDR1 is MNHEY and CDR2 is SVGAGI. The CDR3 consists of 14 residues. Trimming at V came to 8 bases and at J to 4 bases, leaving 8 bases not matched to a gene. CDR3 loop: CASEEGAGKNIQYF. CDR3 DNA sequence: TGTGCCAGCGAAGAGGGGGCAGGTAAAAACATTCAGTACTTC.

V is TRBV9 and J is TRBJ2-1; 7 positions agree with TRBD2. The ends lost 0 bases at V and 6 bases at J; junction bases unmatched: 6. From germline, CDR1 is SGDLS and CDR2 YYNGEE. The CDR3 length is 15 residues. CDR3 nucleotide sequence: TGTGCCAGCAGCGTAGATCCTAGCGGAGGCAATGAGCAGTTCTTC. This gives the protein CASSVDPSGGNEQFF.

This chain joins TRBV20-1 and TRBJ1-2; TRBD1 matches 8 bases. Germline V gene lookup returns CDR1 DFQATT and CDR2 SNEGSKA (reference sequence). V dropped 0 bases and J dropped 0; count of bases not matched to a gene: 6. CDR3 length: 16 residues. CDR3 DNA: TGCAGTGCTAGAGATCGGGACAGGAAAGCTAACTATGGCTACACCTTC. It translates to CSARDRDRKANYGYTF.

This clonotype was seen many times. V usage is TRBV12-3 or TRBV12-4 and J usage is TRBJ2-5; unclear D gene. Trimming shortened V by 2 bases and J by 11 bases, and 24 bases separated the two germline ends. The CDR3 loop spans 16 amino acids. As DNA, the CDR3 is TGTGCCAGCAGTTTATTGGGTCAACTGTCCATCAATGAGCAGTACTTC. This gives the protein CASSLLGQLSINEQYF.

DNA for the CDR3: TGTGCCAGCAGTAGTAGCGGGGCGGCAGACCAAGAGACCCAGTACTTC. Translation: CASSSSGAADQETQYF. The V and J genes are TRBV27 and TRBJ2-5; 8 bases match TRBD2. The V gene's germline CDR1 is MNHEY and CDR2 SMNVEV (reference sequence). V gave up 5 bases and J gave up 0 bases; unmatched junction bases: 8. The CDR3 loop spans 16 amino acids.

V is TRBV6-2 or TRBV6-3 and J is TRBJ2-5; no clear D. This CDR3 region has 12 residues. Trimming took off 5 bases at V and 5 bases at J, with 9 bases between the two ends. Germline loops: CDR1 MNHEY, CDR2 SVGEGT. CDR3 bases: TGTGCCAGCAGTGGCCCATGGGAGACCCAGTACTTC. It specifies CASSGPWETQYF.

Only a few counts were recorded for this clonotype. The rearrangement uses TRBV2 and TRBJ1-4; perhaps TRBD1 as D (5 bases). The germline gives CDR1 SNHLY, CDR2 FYNNEI. This CDR3 has 15 amino acids. Deletions cut 2 bases from V and 4 bases from J, with 11 bases between. CDR3 coding DNA: TGTGCCAGCAGTGAACAGGGTTACCTTAATGAAAAACTGTTTTTT. Translated, it gives CASSEQGYLNEKLFF. Drawing the rest from reference TRBV2 and TRBJ1-4, the complete variable domain is EPEVTQTPSHQVTQMGQEVILRCVPISNHLYFYWYRQILGQKVEFLVSFYNNEISEKSEIFDDQFSVERPDGSNFTLKIRSTKLEDSAMYFCASSEQGYLNEKLFFGSGTQLSVL.

The J gene is TRBJ2-1, the V gene TRBV6-2 or TRBV6-3; 12 bases are a match to TRBD2. V was clipped by 8 bases and J by 7 bases; unmatched bases: 9. Germline V gene lookup returns CDR1 MNHEY and CDR2 SVGEGT. This CDR3 has 15 amino acids. CDR3: CASQPWTSGNNEQFF. The CDR3 DNA reads TGTGCCAGCCAGCCCTGGACTAGCGGGAATAATGAGCAGTTCTTC.

In its sample, this clonotype was seen a few times. The chain carries TRBV10-3 and TRBJ1-1; D gene unclear. Trimming removed 8 bases at V and 0 bases at J, with 10 bases between. The CDR3 has 13 amino acids. The V gene's germline CDR1 is ENHRY and CDR2 SYGVKD. This CDR3 reads CAIGTTVNTEAFF. CDR3 nucleotides: TGTGCCATCGGAACCACAGTGAACACTGAAGCTTTCTTT.

This clonotype was detected ten times or more. V is TRBV3-1 and J is TRBJ1-6; D is unresolved. Germline V CDR1 and CDR2: LGHDT, YNNKEL (reference sequence). This CDR3 region has 12 residues. V was shortened by 5 bases and J by 10 bases, with 9 bases between the two germline ends. CDR3 sequence reads: CASSNGRSPLHF. The CDR3 nucleotides read TGTGCCAGCAGCAACGGTCGGTCACCCCTCCACTTT.

This clonotype was seen only a few times. The chain links TRBV30 to TRBJ1-5; D ambiguous. V lost 5 bases and J lost 9, with 17 bases in between. CDR1 GTSNPN and CDR2 SVGIG come from the germline V gene (reference sequence). This CDR3 contains 13 residues. Written as DNA, the CDR3 is TGTGCCTGGGAAGGTAAGGGTGGATCGCCCCAGCATTTT. Protein: CAWEGKGGSPQHF. Full variable domain (rest looked up from reference TRBV30 and TRBJ1-5): SQTIHQWPATLVQPVGSPLSLECTVEGTSNPNLYWYRQAAGRGLQLLFYSVGIGQISSEVPQNLSASRPQDRQFILSSKKLLLSDSGFYLCAWEGKGGSPQHFGDGTRLSIL.

The rearrangement uses TRBV4-2 and TRBJ2-1, with 8 bases fitting TRBD1. CDR3 length: 14 residues. CDR1 and CDR2 from the germline V gene are LGHNA and YNFKEQ. V was pared by 0 bases and J by 5 bases, with 0 bases of the junction left unmatched. The CDR3 DNA reads as TGTGCCAGCAGCCAAGAGGACAGGGACAATGAGCAGTTCTTC. Encoded protein: CASSQEDRDNEQFF.